The 7 T cell receptor beta chains listed next were all sequenced from one sample in a study of T cell responses to AZD1222 COVID-19 vaccine. The repertoire was sequenced with immunoSEQ multiplex PCR; TCRdb's copy has only in-frame clones and lacks some. The sample lists around 130,000 clones; 85% to 90% were seen once. Sequenced here: peripheral blood, sampled on day 0 of AZD1222 vaccination. The source of these receptors is an adult in good health.

The chain joins TRBV18 to TRBJ2-7; 8 nucleotides align to TRBD1. J was trimmed by 0 bases and V by 3 bases; bases with no gene match: 7. The germline CDR1 and CDR2 sequences are KGHSH and LQKENI. The CDR3 is 16 residues long. The CDR3 region is CASSPIRDRISYEQYF. DNA for the CDR3: TGTGCCAGCTCACCTATCCGGGACAGGATCTCCTACGAGCAGTACTTC.

The gene calls are TRBV6-2 or TRBV6-3 and TRBJ2-5, with unresolved D. V was pared by 4 bases and J by 5 bases, with 11 bases between. CDR3 size: 13 residues. Germline loops: CDR1 MNHEY, CDR2 SVGEGT. DNA for the CDR3: TGTGCCAGCAGTTTGCTCATGGGGGAGACCCAGTACTTC. Residues: CASSLLMGETQYF.

This clone came up once. J is TRBJ2-7 and V is TRBV11-1; 9 nucleotides line up with TRBD1. The length of the CDR3 is 15 residues. After removal of 2 bases from V and 1 base from J, the junction contained 3 bases not matched to a gene. Germline values: CDR1 SGHAT, CDR2 FQDESV (reference sequence). CDR3 residues: CASSLTGGWSYEQYF. In nucleotides, the CDR3 is TGTGCCAGCAGCTTAACAGGGGGCTGGTCCTACGAGCAGTACTTC.

This chain joins TRBV20-1 and TRBJ2-2; no definite D call. The CDR3 runs 14 residues. Trimming took 3 bases from V and 0 from J, leaving 8 bases between them. CDR1 is DFQATT and CDR2 is SNEGSKA in the germline V gene (reference sequence). The CDR3 spells CSASPLSNTGELFF. The DNA for the CDR3 is TGCAGTGCTAGTCCCTTGTCGAACACCGGGGAGCTGTTTTTT.

CDR3 residues: CASSLDVGDSGNTIYF. The CDR3 bases are TGTGCCAGCAGTTTAGATGTCGGAGACTCTGGAAACACCATATATTTT. The chain links TRBV28 to TRBJ1-3; D not certain. CDR3 length: 16 residues. The V and J ends lost 2 bases and 0 bases respectively, with 11 bases between them. CDR1 and CDR2 (germline): MDHEN, SYDVKM.

In the case of this clone: Additional DNA sequences in this sample encode the identical CDR3. The chain joins TRBV9 to TRBJ2-2, with D possibly matching TRBD2 (6 bases). The germline CDR1 and CDR2 sequences are SGDLS and YYNGEE. Trimming removed 0 bases from V and 5 bases from J, with 8 bases in between. The length of the CDR3 is 14 residues. CDR3 nucleotide sequence: TGTGCCAGCAGCGTAGCTGGGGGGACCGGGGAGCTGTTTTTT. It is translated as CASSVAGGTGELFF.

This rearrangement joins TRBV27 to TRBJ2-5; possibly TRBD2 for D (6 bases). The CDR3 length is 14 residues. CDR1 MNHEY and CDR2 SMNVEV come from the germline V gene (reference sequence). V was shortened by 6 bases and J by 1 base, with 12 bases between the two germline ends. CDR3 in DNA: TGTGCCAGCAGACCGGGACTCGTCCAAGAGACCCAGTACTTC. Amino acid sequence: CASRPGLVQETQYF.